This TCR beta chain came from a study of vaccination and CD4 T cells after COVID-19. Study-wide context: With under ten mild cases and one severe, convalescent patients were SARS-CoV-2 positive by nasal swab PCR. Overlapping spike peptides of SARS-CoV-2, HCoV-NL63, HCoV-OC43 and HCoV-229E stimulated the cells. The convalescent group had six males, four females, seven Caucasians, two Asians, one multiracial.

Cultured CD4+ T cells had their DNA profiled by the Oncomine TCR Beta short-read assay. Using the QIAamp micro DNA kit, genomic DNA was extracted from the CD4+ T cells that had been cultured. Each CDR3 protein gets one entry after TCRdb re-called the PCR reads with MiXCR. The sample has 15,000 to 20,000 distinct CDR3 sequences, about 53% seen once. The germline V and J ends were trimmed by 0 bases and 2 bases, with 14 bases remaining between them. CDR1 is DFQATT, CDR2 SNEGSKA, per germline (reference sequence). CDR3 size: 16 residues. As to treatment: approximately 9-day PBMC culture with coronavirus spike peptide pools or control peptides (ViraFEST assay). This clonotype was counted once. The target antigen is unknown.

This rearrangement joins TRBV20-1 to TRBJ1-5; D is unclear. The receptor was isolated from a human donor who had recovered from COVID-19. Material: CD4+ T cells from blood, cultured in vitro. Here the CDR3 reads CSARDIYADGNQPQHF. CDR3 nucleotides: TGCAGTGCTAGAGATATTTATGCGGACGGCAATCAGCCCCAGCATTTT.